These 24 T cell receptor beta chains originate from one sample sequenced in a study of vaccination and CD4 T cells after COVID-19. These receptors' targets are unknown. Noted treatment: approximately nine-day PBMC culture with coronavirus spike peptide pools or control peptides (ViraFEST assay). With the Oncomine TCR Beta short-read assay, DNA from cultured CD4+ T cells was sequenced. MiXCR, run by TCRdb on the PCR reads, gives a single entry per CDR3 protein. The sample holds about 16,000 distinct CDR3 sequences, 53% seen once. The source was CD4+ T cells from blood, cultured in vitro, collected before SARS-CoV-2 vaccination. These receptors all come from a human donor who had recovered from COVID-19.

There are a few counts of this clonotype. The chain uses TRBV5-4 and TRBJ1-1, with unresolved D. CDR3 size: 11 residues. V lost 7 bases to trimming and J lost 0 bases, with 4 bases between them. The germline gives CDR1 SGHNT, CDR2 YYREEE (reference sequence). This chain's CDR3 is CASGMNTEAFF. The DNA for the CDR3 is TGTGCCAGCGGGATGAACACTGAAGCTTTCTTT.

The chain uses TRBV5-6 and TRBJ1-2; D might be TRBD1 (5 bases). The V gene lost 4 bases and the J gene lost 8 bases, with 24 bases spanning the gap. This CDR3 is built from 16 residues. Germline values: CDR1 SGHDT, CDR2 YYEEEE. The CDR3 coding sequence is TGTGCCAGCAGCCGGGGGGTAGCGAGCCGCGGGCGAGGCTACACCTTC. Its protein is CASSRGVASRGRGYTF. Filled out from reference TRBV5-6 and TRBJ1-2, the complete variable domain reads DAGVTQSPTHLIKTRGQQVTLRCSPKSGHDTVSWYQQALGQGPQFIFQYYEEEERQRGNFPDRFSGHQFPNYSSELNVNALLLGDSALYLCASSRGVASRGRGYTFGSGTRLTVV.

This chain connects TRBV20-1 to TRBJ2-1, with D possibly matching TRBD2 (5 bases). Between the trimmed V and J ends, which lost 3 bases and 7 bases, there was a span of 19 bases. The CDR3 is 15 residues long. Germline V gives CDR1 DFQATT, CDR2 SNEGSKA (reference sequence). CDR3 amino acids: CSASSGNLVGNEQFF. In DNA, the CDR3 is TGCAGTGCTAGCTCGGGGAACCTGGTGGGGAATGAGCAGTTCTTC.

V gene TRBV7-9 combines with J gene TRBJ2-2; D remains unclear. The V end was cut by 8 bases, the J end by 0 bases, with 13 bases between. CDR3 size: 15 residues. Germline loops: CDR1 SEHNR, CDR2 FQNEAQ (reference sequence). The CDR3 spells CASGPRPSNTGELFF. DNA of the CDR3: TGTGCCAGCGGACCTAGACCGTCGAACACCGGGGAGCTGTTTTTT. Using reference TRBV7-9 and TRBJ2-2 for the parts outside the CDR3, the full variable domain is DTGVSQNPRHKITKRGQNVTFRCDPISEHNRLYWYRQTLGQGPEFLTYFQNEAQLEKSRLLSDRFSAERPKGSFSTLEIQRTEQGDSAMYLCASGPRPSNTGELFFGEGSRLTVL.

This clonotype has just a few counts. The chain employs TRBV6-1 and TRBJ2-7, with TRBD1 matching 8 bases. The length of the CDR3 is 14 residues. V shed 10 bases, J shed 0 bases, and the junction held 8 bases outside the gene matches. CDR1 and CDR2 from the germline V gene are MNHNS and SASEGT. CDR3 DNA: TGTGCCACCATTGTTGGGACAGGCTCCTACGAGCAGTACTTC. Protein: CATIVGTGSYEQYF.

The chain carries TRBV27 and TRBJ2-1, with 10 bases identical to TRBD2. Germline V gives CDR1 MNHEY, CDR2 SMNVEV (reference sequence). This CDR3 region has 18 residues. With 3 bases clipped from V and 0 bases from J, the junction kept 8 bases outside the gene matches. CDR3 nucleotide sequence: TGTGCCAGCAGTTTCTCTAGCGGGAGCGTGAGCTCCTACAATGAGCAGTTCTTC. This translates into CASSFSSGSVSSYNEQFF.

This clonotype was counted a few times. The V call is TRBV7-9, the J call TRBJ2-7, with D uncertain. Germline assignment: CDR1 SEHNR and CDR2 FQNEAQ (reference sequence). V lost 1 base and J 6 bases, leaving 4 bases between the germline ends. The length of the CDR3 is 11 residues. The CDR3 bases are TGTGCCAGCAGCTTAGGGGTCGAGCAGTACTTC. As protein: CASSLGVEQYF. Based on the CDR3 plus reference TRBV7-9 and TRBJ2-7, the full variable domain is DTGVSQNPRHKITKRGQNVTFRCDPISEHNRLYWYRQTLGQGPEFLTYFQNEAQLEKSRLLSDRFSAERPKGSFSTLEIQRTEQGDSAMYLCASSLGVEQYFGPGTRLTVT.

The rearrangement links TRBV7-2 to TRBJ2-7; 10 positions match TRBD2. Germline values: CDR1 SGHTA, CDR2 FQGNSA. V was pared by 5 bases and J by 0 bases, with 7 bases of the junction left unmatched. This CDR3 contains 16 residues. The CDR3 here is CASSPRTSGSSYEQYF. In DNA form, the CDR3 reads TGTGCCAGCAGCCCTCGGACTAGCGGAAGCTCCTACGAGCAGTACTTC.

The chain uses TRBV9 and TRBJ1-5, with a possible D match to TRBD1 (6 bases). The germline CDR1 and CDR2 sequences are SGDLS and YYNGEE. The CDR3 consists of 12 residues. V lost 3 bases and J 9 bases, leaving 10 bases between the germline ends. The CDR3 reads CASSGLTGPQHF. DNA for the CDR3: TGTGCCAGCAGCGGTTTGACAGGGCCCCAGCATTTT.

This clonotype was counted a single time. This sequence joins TRBV7-2 and TRBJ2-7; D perhaps matches TRBD2 (6 bases). V was shortened by 6 bases and J by 6 bases, with 24 bases between the two germline ends. The germline V gene encodes CDR1 SGHTA and CDR2 FQGNSA. CDR3 length: 16 amino acids. The CDR3 DNA sequence: TGTGCCAGCAGGGGGTGGACCGGGACTTCCTCATTCGAGCAGTACTTC. This translates into CASRGWTGTSSFEQYF.

With respect to this clonotype: An end of the junction differs from the germline gene, which may be a read error. The chain uses TRBV28 and TRBJ1-2, with unresolved D. The CDR3 is 12 amino acids. The germline V gene has CDR1 MDHEN and CDR2 SYDVKM. CDR3 loop: CPSSLGGYGYTF. The CDR3 coding sequence is TGTCCCAGCAGTCTGGGTGGCTATGGCTACACCTTC.

This chain connects TRBV2 to TRBJ1-6; the D is unclear. The CDR3 covers 13 residues. The germline V and J ends were trimmed by 0 bases and 7 bases, with 4 bases remaining between them. Germline loops: CDR1 SNHLY, CDR2 FYNNEI. The DNA of the CDR3 is TGTGCCAGCAGTGAAGCGGAGAATTCACCCCTCCACTTT. Its translation: CASSEAENSPLHF. The complete variable domain, with remaining parts taken from reference TRBV2 and TRBJ1-6, reads EPEVTQTPSHQVTQMGQEVILRCVPISNHLYFYWYRQILGQKVEFLVSFYNNEISEKSEIFDDQFSVERPDGSNFTLKIRSTKLEDSAMYFCASSEAENSPLHFGNGTRLTVT.

V is TRBV20-1 and J is TRBJ1-5, with D uncertain. The CDR3 has 14 amino acids. Germline CDR1 and CDR2: DFQATT and SNEGSKA (reference sequence). Trimming took 4 bases from V and 1 from J, leaving 11 bases between them. The CDR3: CSATAETSNQPQHF. The CDR3 DNA is TGCAGTGCTACGGCAGAAACAAGCAATCAGCCCCAGCATTTT.

This clonotype has a single count. The chain recombines TRBV20-1 with TRBJ1-1; D is possibly TRBD1 (5 bases). The germline V gene has CDR1 DFQATT and CDR2 SNEGSKA (reference sequence). This CDR3 region has 14 residues. With 1 base removed from V and 6 bases from J, the gap between germline ends came to 15 bases. DNA for the CDR3: TGCAGTGCTAGAGGGGACCCCCGGGGCGCTGAAGCTTTCTTT. Translated: CSARGDPRGAEAFF.

This clonotype was picked up a small number of times. The chain carries TRBV20-1 and TRBJ2-3; possible D gene TRBD1, 7 bases. Deletions cut 6 bases from V and 0 bases from J, with 19 bases between. Germline assignment: CDR1 DFQATT and CDR2 SNEGSKA (reference sequence). The CDR3 loop spans 16 amino acids. This CDR3 reads CSARGDRRTSTDTQYF. CDR3 DNA: TGCAGTGCAAGGGGGGACAGACGGACTAGCACAGATACGCAGTATTTT.

In its sample, this clonotype is medium-sized. This chain links TRBV15 with TRBJ1-3, with unresolved D. The CDR3 is 16 amino acids. Trimming removed 5 bases from V and 2 bases from J, with 16 bases in between. Germline CDR1 and CDR2: LNHNV and YYDKDF (reference sequence). The CDR3 DNA sequence: TGTGCCACCAGCCCCCTGGATGTCAGTGCTGGAAACACCATATATTTT. Translating gives CATSPLDVSAGNTIYF. Variable domain in full (rest from reference TRBV15 and TRBJ1-3): DAMVIQNPRYQVTQFGKPVTLSCSQTLNHNVMYWYQQKSSQAPKLLFHYYDKDFNNEADTPDNFQSRRPNTSFCFLDIRSPGLGDTAMYLCATSPLDVSAGNTIYFGEGSWLTVV.

The count of this clonotype is one. The chain has TRBV6-1 and TRBJ2-1; TRBD1 matches 9 bases. V lost 6 bases to trimming and J lost 8 bases; unmatched junction nucleotides: 5. Germline V CDR1 and CDR2: MNHNS, SASEGT. The CDR3 runs 13 residues. CDR3 sequence (DNA): TGTGCCAGCAGGGGACAGGGTTGGGATGAGCAGTTCTTC. It encodes CASRGQGWDEQFF.

This clonotype was seen a few times. The chain employs TRBV6-2 or TRBV6-3 and TRBJ2-4, with 8 bases identical to TRBD1. V shed 6 bases, J shed 0 bases, and the junction held 1 base outside the gene matches. The CDR3 runs to 14 residues. The germline V gene encodes CDR1 MNHEY and CDR2 SVGEGT. CDR3 DNA sequence: TGTGCCAGCAGAGACAGGGGAGCCAAAAACATTCAGTACTTC. This gives the protein CASRDRGAKNIQYF.

V gene TRBV20-1 combines with J gene TRBJ2-1; perhaps TRBD2 as D (7 bases). Trimming removed 6 bases at V and 6 bases at J, with 15 bases between. The CDR3 totals 13 residues. CDR1 DFQATT and CDR2 SNEGSKA come from the germline V gene (reference sequence). The CDR3 DNA is TGCAGTGCAGCTGCGGGGGCCCTCAATGAGCAGTTCTTC. It codes for CSAAAGALNEQFF.

The chain recombines TRBV12-3 or TRBV12-4 with TRBJ1-1; 7 bases are shared with TRBD1. V dropped 6 bases and J dropped 2; count of bases not matched to a gene: 3. The CDR3 is 13 residues long. CDR3 region: CASRGTVNTEAFF. CDR3 nucleotides: TGTGCCAGCAGGGGGACAGTTAACACTGAAGCTTTCTTT.

This chain joins TRBV27 and TRBJ1-1; D is unresolved. The germline gives CDR1 MNHEY, CDR2 SMNVEV (reference sequence). The CDR3 has 16 residues. Trimming stripped 3 bases from V and 5 bases from J, with 19 bases between. For the CDR3, the DNA is TGTGCCAGCAGTTTCTGGGGTTACTCGGTTGGGACTGAAGCTTTCTTT. This codes for CASSFWGYSVGTEAFF.

This clonotype was recorded a few times. This chain uses TRBV7-2 with TRBJ1-1; D unclear. Trimming took off 1 base at V and 9 bases at J, with 12 bases between the two ends. Germline V gives CDR1 SGHTA, CDR2 FQGNSA. The CDR3 has 13 residues. CDR3 protein: CASSLEARAQAFF. The CDR3, as DNA: TGTGCCAGCAGCTTAGAAGCCAGAGCGCAAGCTTTCTTT.

This clonotype has more than one count but fewer than ten. The chain links TRBV10-2 to TRBJ1-6; weak D call: TRBD1 (6 bases). The germline gives CDR1 WSHSY, CDR2 SAAADI. The length of the CDR3 is 14 residues. Trimming took 10 bases from V and 8 from J, leaving 18 bases between them. Written as DNA, the CDR3 is TGCGCCACCAGGTTCGGGACAACTTATTCACCCCTCCACTTT. Translating gives CATRFGTTYSPLHF.

This clonotype was counted between two and nine times. The chain's CDR3 is CSAQGRSETQYF. CDR3 sequence (DNA): TGCAGTGCCCAGGGACGGTCGGAGACCCAGTACTTC. The V gene is TRBV20-1, the J gene TRBJ2-5; possibly TRBD1 or TRBD2 for D (5 bases each). CDR1 and CDR2 (germline): DFQATT, SNEGSKA (reference sequence). V lost 6 bases and J lost 5, with 13 bases in between. CDR3 size: 12 residues.